These 27 T cell receptor beta chains originate from one sample sequenced in a study of blood T cell repertoires in COVID-19. Generated by immunoSEQ multiplex PCR, the TCRdb table keeps only in-frame clones and is missing some. The sample contains over 110,000 clones, roughly 84% of which appear only once. Source material: PBMCs or T cells enriched from blood (not recorded which). These receptors all come from a man aged 45-65 years in a cohort exposed to, infected with or recovered from COVID-19 (not recorded which).

This chain connects TRBV25-1 to TRBJ1-6, with a possible D match to TRBD1 (6 bases). Germline CDR1 reads MGHDK; CDR2 reads SYGVNS. The CDR3 sequence is 15 residues long. With 1 base removed from V and 7 bases from J, the gap between germline ends came to 11 bases. The CDR3 protein is CASSESSGANSPLHF. The CDR3 bases are TGTGCCAGCAGTGAATCTTCAGGGGCCAATTCACCCCTCCACTTT.

The V and J genes are TRBV5-1 and TRBJ1-4, with D unclear. CDR1 SGHRS and CDR2 YFSETQ come from the germline V gene. The CDR3 has 16 residues. V was shortened by 0 bases and J by 0 bases, with 9 bases between the two germline ends. Here the CDR3 reads CASSLGWSATNEKLFF. DNA of the CDR3: TGCGCCAGCAGCTTGGGATGGTCAGCAACTAATGAAAAACTGTTTTTT.

In its sample, this clone was seen once. This chain uses TRBV30 with TRBJ1-2, with unresolved D. Trimming left V 1 base short and J 7 bases short, with 13 bases between. Germline V gene data show CDR1 as GTSNPN and CDR2 as SVGIG (reference sequence). The CDR3 spans 13 residues. The CDR3: CAWSERREGGYTF. The CDR3, as DNA: TGTGCCTGGAGTGAGCGGAGGGAGGGTGGCTACACCTTC.

This clone occurred a few times. CDR3 amino acids: CASTGTGAYEQYF. The CDR3 DNA sequence: TGTGCCAGCACCGGGACAGGGGCCTACGAGCAGTACTTC. This chain connects TRBV12-3 or TRBV12-4 to TRBJ2-7, with 10 bases identical to TRBD1. Trimming took 7 bases from V and 2 from J; bases not matched to a gene: 2. This CDR3 has 13 amino acids.

The V and J genes are TRBV27 and TRBJ2-2, with TRBD2 identical over 10 bases. The CDR3 is made up of 15 amino acids. Germline V gene data show CDR1 as MNHEY and CDR2 as SMNVEV (reference sequence). V gave up 7 bases and J gave up 4 bases; unmatched junction bases: 6. CDR3 sequence (DNA): TGTGCCAGCACCCCTAGCGGGAGATTCACCGGGGAGCTGTTTTTT. Amino acid sequence: CASTPSGRFTGELFF.

The V gene is TRBV6-6, the J gene TRBJ2-5; D might be TRBD1 (6 bases). V lost 5 bases to trimming and J lost 0 bases, with 7 bases between them. The CDR3 spans 13 residues. Germline V gives CDR1 MNHNY, CDR2 SVGAGI (reference sequence). The CDR3 DNA sequence: TGTGCCAGCAGTCAGGGGTACCAAGAGACCCAGTACTTC. It yields the protein CASSQGYQETQYF.

This chain links TRBV4-2 with TRBJ1-4, with 10 bases matching TRBD1. Per the germline V gene, CDR1 is LGHNA and CDR2 is YNFKEQ. This CDR3 region has 15 residues. Germline trimming cut 4 bases from V and 9 bases from J; bases unmatched to any gene: 8. CDR3: CASSPGDRGDQKLFF. As DNA, the CDR3 is TGTGCCAGCAGCCCGGGGGACAGGGGAGATCAAAAACTGTTTTTT.

V and J are TRBV11-2 and TRBJ2-3; no firm D call. Germline CDR1 is SGHAT and CDR2 is FQNNGV. Trimming removed 2 bases from V and 6 bases from J, with 15 bases in between. The CDR3 consists of 15 residues. This CDR3 is CASSLKPDSADTQYF. For the CDR3, the DNA is TGTGCCAGCAGCTTAAAGCCTGACTCTGCGGATACGCAGTATTTT.

The chain has TRBV27 and TRBJ1-2; 9 bases fit TRBD1. The CDR3 runs to 17 residues. Germline values: CDR1 MNHEY, CDR2 SMNVEV (reference sequence). V dropped 0 bases and J dropped 0; count of bases not matched to a gene: 5. DNA of the CDR3: TGTGCCAGCAGTTTATCCTCGGGACAGGGATCTAACTATGGCTACACCTTC. It translates to CASSLSSGQGSNYGYTF.

This rearrangement joins TRBV7-2 to TRBJ1-1; tentative D call: TRBD1 (5 bases). The germline gives CDR1 SGHTA, CDR2 FQGNSA. The length of the CDR3 is 15 residues. Trimming stripped 7 bases from V and 4 bases from J, with 19 bases between. DNA for the CDR3: TGTGCCAGCAAACCTGGTTCGGGGGATGGCACTGAAGCTTTCTTT. This encodes CASKPGSGDGTEAFF.

The chain employs TRBV27 and TRBJ2-1; the D gene is possibly TRBD2 (6 bases). The germline V gene encodes CDR1 MNHEY and CDR2 SMNVEV (reference sequence). Trimming took off 3 bases at V and 7 bases at J, with 13 bases between the two ends. CDR3 length: 14 amino acids. The chain's CDR3 is CASSFQPRGNEQFF. Written as DNA, the CDR3 is TGTGCCAGCAGTTTCCAGCCACGGGGGAATGAGCAGTTCTTC.

This sequence joins TRBV5-4 and TRBJ2-7, with D perhaps matching TRBD2 (5 bases). V dropped 10 bases and J dropped 2 bases, with 19 bases sitting between them. The germline V gene encodes CDR1 SGHNT and CDR2 YYREEE (reference sequence). This CDR3 comprises 14 residues. This chain's CDR3 is CAARGSDPPYEQYF. The CDR3 coding sequence is TGTGCCGCACGGGGTAGCGATCCTCCCTACGAGCAGTACTTC.

V is TRBV5-6 and J is TRBJ1-2; D gene ambiguous. Germline CDR1 SGHDT, CDR2 YYEEEE. The CDR3 has 15 residues. Trimming left V 0 bases short and J 6 bases short, with 15 bases between. The CDR3 DNA reads TGTGCCAGCAGCTTGGAGTTCGGGGAAATCAATGGCTACACCTTC. This sequence encodes CASSLEFGEINGYTF.

This clone turned up a few times. The V and J genes are TRBV11-3 and TRBJ2-1; 10 bases line up with TRBD1. Trimming removed 1 base from V and 8 bases from J; junction bases left unmatched: 5. Germline V gene sequence: CDR1 SGHNT, CDR2 YENEEA. The CDR3 is 15 residues long. Here the CDR3 DNA reads TGTGCCAGCAGCTTAGGGGGGACAGGGGTAGATGAGCAGTTCTTC. Amino acids: CASSLGGTGVDEQFF.

The chain recombines TRBV2 with TRBJ2-3; possible D gene TRBD1, 6 bases. The CDR3 sequence is 13 residues long. V dropped 6 bases and J dropped 8 bases, with 15 bases sitting between them. Per the germline V gene, CDR1 is SNHLY and CDR2 is FYNNEI. The CDR3 is CASRGGSQITQYF. DNA of the CDR3: TGTGCCAGCAGAGGGGGATCTCAGATTACGCAGTATTTT.

CDR3 amino acids: CSVLFGTEAFF. As DNA, the CDR3 is TGCAGCGTTTTGTTCGGCACTGAAGCTTTCTTT. The chain is built from TRBV29-1 and TRBJ1-1; D gene uncertain. Looked up from germline, CDR1 is SQVTM and CDR2 is ANQGSEA. The CDR3 is made up of 11 amino acids. V lost 5 bases and J 4 bases, leaving 8 bases between the germline ends.

For this clone: This same CDR3 is encoded by further DNA sequences in the sample. V is TRBV5-1 and J is TRBJ1-1; D might be TRBD1 (5 bases). Germline CDR1 SGHRS, CDR2 YFSETQ. Trimming removed 4 bases at V and 1 base at J, with 8 bases between. The CDR3 is 13 residues long. CDR3 nucleotides: TGCGCCAGCAGCCCCGGACAGAACACTGAAGCTTTCTTT. It codes for CASSPGQNTEAFF. Combining the CDR3 with reference TRBV5-1 and TRBJ1-1 gives the whole variable domain KAGVTQTPRYLIKTRGQQVTLSCSPISGHRSVSWYQQTPGQGLQFLFEYFSETQRNKGNFPGRFSGRQFSNSRSEMNVSTLELGDSALYLCASSPGQNTEAFFGQGTRLTVV.

This rearrangement joins TRBV2 to TRBJ1-2; 9 bases align to TRBD1. Germline-derived CDR1 and CDR2 are SNHLY and FYNNEI. Germline trimming cut 4 bases from V and 2 bases from J; bases unmatched to any gene: 2. This CDR3 region has 14 residues. DNA of the CDR3: TGTGCCAGCAGTGTAGGACAGGGGAACTATGGCTACACCTTC. It yields the protein CASSVGQGNYGYTF.

This clone has just one count. The J gene is TRBJ2-7, the V gene TRBV4-1, with TRBD2 as a possible D gene (6 bases). There are 16 residues in the CDR3. CDR1 MGHRA and CDR2 YSYEKL come from the germline V gene. Trimming removed 1 base from V and 0 bases from J, with 13 bases in between. CDR3 DNA sequence: TGCGCCAGCAGCCAAGCCGGTAGCGGTAACTCCTACGAGCAGTACTTC. This sequence encodes CASSQAGSGNSYEQYF.

This clone was seen more than once but under ten times. This chain uses TRBV24-1 with TRBJ1-5; D gene ambiguous. Per the germline V gene, CDR1 is KGHDR and CDR2 is SFDVKD. This CDR3 contains 14 residues. The V end lost 5 bases, the J end lost 4 bases, and 11 bases lay between the germline ends. The CDR3: CATSASGSNQPQHF. CDR3 coding DNA: TGTGCCACCAGTGCCTCAGGTAGTAATCAGCCCCAGCATTTT.

The chain employs TRBV7-9 and TRBJ2-7, with D maybe TRBD2 (7 bases). Per germline, CDR1 SEHNR and CDR2 FQNEAQ (reference sequence). The CDR3 length is 14 residues. V was cut by 3 bases and J by 2 bases, with 11 bases left in between. The CDR3 sequence is CASSLGGAAYEQYF. The CDR3 DNA reads as TGTGCCAGCAGCTTGGGGGGGGCTGCCTACGAGCAGTACTTC.

This clone was detected only once. This chain uses TRBV30 with TRBJ1-6; D unresolved. CDR3 size: 13 residues. V gave up 0 bases and J gave up 10 bases, with 10 bases separating them. Germline V lookup: CDR1 GTSNPN, CDR2 SVGIG (reference sequence). The CDR3 DNA sequence: TGTGCCTGGAGTGTACCGGGCGGGTCACCCCTCCACTTT. It is translated as CAWSVPGGSPLHF.

This clone was seen just once. CDR3 sequence (DNA): TGCGCCAGCAGCTTTGCTGGACAGGGAACCGGGGAGCTGTTTTTT. Protein: CASSFAGQGTGELFF. The chain links TRBV5-1 to TRBJ2-2; 8 bases map to TRBD1. V gave up 2 bases and J gave up 5 bases; unmatched junction bases: 5. This CDR3 is built from 15 residues. The germline gives CDR1 SGHRS, CDR2 YFSETQ.

The chain is built from TRBV21-1 and TRBJ1-1. TRBV21-1 is a known pseudogene. This CDR3 has 16 residues. The CDR3 DNA is TGTGCCAGCAGCACCGCTCCGGACTATTGGGGCACTGAAGCTTTCTTT. Translating gives CASSTAPDYWGTEAFF.

This clone showed up just a few times. This chain uses TRBV24-1 with TRBJ1-1; D is possibly TRBD1 (5 bases). Trimming shortened V by 6 bases and J by 4 bases, and 11 bases separated the two germline ends. The CDR3 contains 13 residues. Looked up from germline, CDR1 is KGHDR and CDR2 is SFDVKD. The CDR3 coding sequence is TGTGCCACCAGTACTTTGCAGGGCACTGAAGCTTTCTTT. This gives the protein CATSTLQGTEAFF.

The chain employs TRBV10-3 and TRBJ1-1; D gene uncertain. Trimming shortened V by 0 bases and J by 4 bases, and 6 bases separated the two germline ends. The germline gives CDR1 ENHRY, CDR2 SYGVKD. CDR3 size: 13 residues. The CDR3 here is CAISESPITEAFF. In nucleotides, the CDR3 is TGTGCCATCAGTGAGTCGCCTATCACTGAAGCTTTCTTT.

The rearrangement links TRBV30 to TRBJ1-6; a weak D match, TRBD1 (5 bases). This CDR3 contains 15 residues. V was shortened by 4 bases and J by 9 bases, with 19 bases between the two germline ends. Germline CDR1 is GTSNPN and CDR2 is SVGIG (reference sequence). The CDR3: CAWNRQGGISSPLHF. CDR3 nucleotides: TGTGCCTGGAATCGGCAGGGCGGGATATCTTCACCCCTCCACTTT.